This record concerns one TCR beta chain sequence. This record comes from a study of blood T cell repertoires in COVID-19. Study details: Italy, Spain and the United States were the sources of the convalescent and acute COVID-19 samples. T cells, B-cell-depleted T cells, or PBMCs provided the cDNA or gDNA that served as material.

Germline V gene sequence: CDR1 SEHNR, CDR2 FQNEAQ (reference sequence). Trimming removed 4 bases from V and 0 bases from J; junction bases left unmatched: 4. CDR3 size: 15 residues. Original data processing: Amplified reference gene primers provided the basis for estimating nucleated cell counts. Clones were sequenced by immunoSEQ multiplex PCR, and TCRdb holds only the in-frame ones, with some missing. The DNA was the basis for D and trimming; V, J and clone size are from that table. The sample holds 650,000 to 800,000 clones, 70% to 90% seen once. The sequence was collected from a woman between 18 and 29 years old with acute or convalescent COVID-19. This chain connects TRBV7-9 to TRBJ2-7, with TRBD1 identical over 9 bases. Sequenced: peripheral blood. As DNA, the CDR3 is TGTGCCAGCAGCTGGGACAGGGTAAGCTCCTACGAGCAGTACTTC. Protein product: CASSWDRVSSYEQYF.